One T cell receptor (beta chain) is described in this entry. These data are taken from a study of blood T cell repertoires in COVID-19. About the study: Sample material is recorded as cDNA or gDNA derived from T cells, B-cell-depleted T cells, or PBMCs.

Trimming removed 0 bases from V and 4 bases from J, with 8 bases in between. The CDR3 has 13 amino acids. Germline-derived CDR1 and CDR2 are GTSNPN and SVGIG (reference sequence). Repertoires were generated with immunoSEQ multiplex PCR, while TCRdb's copy carries only in-frame clones and drops some. The table records 170,000 or so clones, more than 75% of them present only once. This chain connects TRBV30 to TRBJ2-3; D unclear. This TCR was sampled from a woman between 70 and 85 years old with COVID-19, enrolled during active disease. Sample: peripheral blood. The CDR3 region has the DNA TGTGCCTGGAGTGTACCGGGTGCAGATACGCAGTATTTT. Its translation: CAWSVPGADTQYF.